This T cell receptor beta chain came from a study of human T cells and chemical hapten exposure. Study findings and constraints: Expanded TCRs were compared with controls, and the expanded TCRs formed significantly more large CDR3 similarity clusters.

Regarding time point: patch test 1, 2 weeks after DPC sensitization. Noted treatment: therapeutic diphenylcyclopropenone sensitization with weekly scalp DPC. Donors, patients with alopecia ranging from 18 to 70 years old and judged suitable for DPC, provided samples. As to this clonotype: Its matching antigen is unknown.

Individual cDNA molecules received unique molecular identifiers in the library. TCRdb passed the RACE reads through MiXCR, listing each CDR3 protein once. The table shows 100,000 to 150,000 distinct CDR3 sequences, with roughly 15% occurring only once. The germline CDR1 and CDR2 sequences are MNHEY and SMNVEV (reference sequence). The V end lost 5 bases, the J end lost 7 bases, and 12 bases lay between the germline ends. This CDR3 is 13 amino acids long. This clonotype was sampled from a man between 18 and 35 years old with alopecia areata. Some clones in this sample may be carry-over from other donors' samples. The sample was whole blood, taken in connection with sensitization to the hapten diphenylcyclopropenone (DPC). The chain has TRBV27 and TRBJ1-5; D is uncertain. The CDR3 is CASSEEGRQPQHF. The CDR3 DNA sequence: TGTGCCAGCAGTGAAGAGGGTCGGCAGCCCCAGCATTTT.